These 5 T cell receptor beta chains originate from one sample sequenced in a study of blood T cell repertoires in COVID-19. Produced via immunoSEQ multiplex PCR; TCRdb's table is partial and in-frame only. The data contain under 60,000 clones, about 90% of them singletons. The sequenced sample was peripheral blood. The origin of the receptors is a human donor with active COVID-19. The donor label of this sample is uncertain.

This rearrangement joins TRBV10-3 to TRBJ2-5; TRBD2 matches at 8 bases. Germline lookup yields CDR1 ENHRY and CDR2 SYGVKD. The CDR3 consists of 14 residues. After removal of 2 bases from V and 7 bases from J, the junction contained 6 bases not matched to a gene. This CDR3 reads CAISEPGLGGTQYF. In nucleotides, the CDR3 is TGTGCCATCAGTGAGCCGGGACTAGGGGGGACCCAGTACTTC.

V gene TRBV5-1 combines with J gene TRBJ2-7; 9 bases are shared with TRBD1. This CDR3 comprises 13 residues. In germline, CDR1 is SGHRS, CDR2 YFSETQ. V was clipped by 4 bases and J by 5 bases; unmatched bases: 4. The DNA of the CDR3 is TGCGCCAGCAGCACACAGGGGGCCGACGAGCAGTACTTC. Its translation: CASSTQGADEQYF.

V and J are TRBV29-1 and TRBJ2-7, with D possibly being TRBD2 (5 bases). Germline CDR1 is SQVTM and CDR2 is ANQGSEA. The CDR3 sequence is 11 residues long. The germline V and J ends were trimmed by 7 bases and 4 bases, with 11 bases remaining between them. The CDR3 DNA reads as TGCAGCGCCGCTGAGGGATACGAGCAGTACTTC. Protein product: CSAAEGYEQYF.

The CDR3 nucleotides are TGTGCCAGCAGCCAAGCCCCCGGTTCCTACGAGCAGTACTTC. As protein: CASSQAPGSYEQYF. The chain links TRBV3-1 (or the pseudogene TRBV3-2) to TRBJ2-7; D gene unclear. Germline loops: CDR1 LGHDT, CDR2 YNNKEL (reference sequence). The CDR3 is 14 amino acids. V dropped 1 base and J dropped 1 base, with 8 bases sitting between them.

For the CDR3, the DNA is TGCAGTGCCGCGGGCTGGACTGAAGCTTTCTTT. It codes for CSAAGWTEAFF. The rearrangement links TRBV20-1 to TRBJ1-1, with D unresolved. The germline V and J ends were trimmed by 6 bases and 5 bases, with 10 bases remaining between them. The CDR3 sequence is 11 residues long. CDR1 is DFQATT, CDR2 SNEGSKA, per germline (reference sequence).